This T cell receptor (beta chain) was captured by sequencing in a study of T cells in Graves' hyperthyroidism and ophthalmopathy. Looking at the study overall: Peripheral blood samples were taken at initial diagnosis, prior to any treatment.

This clonotype has at least ten counts. Its target is not known. It was RNA transcripts that yielded the amplified TCR beta CDR3 regions. TCR CDR3 underwent first-round RT-PCR with the HTBI primer set. Via MiXCR, TCRdb re-called the multiplex PCR reads, giving one row per CDR3 protein. The data hold fewer than 350,000 distinct CDR3 sequences, with 15% to 20% observed a single time. General study findings and limits: Appearing also in blood were most of the thyroid clonotypes expanded above 0.001.

The authors took PBMCs from 8 to 10 ml fresh peripheral blood. Input material: blood. This sequence originates from a woman between 50 and 59 years old with Graves' hyperthyroidism.

This chain's CDR3 is CASSSELAGGREQYF. CDR3 bases: TGCGCCAGCAGCTCGGAACTAGCGGGAGGGCGGGAGCAGTACTTC. The V call is TRBV5-1, the J call TRBJ2-7, with 13 bases lining up with TRBD2. After removal of 3 bases from V and 7 bases from J, the junction contained 7 bases not matched to a gene. CDR1 is SGHRS and CDR2 is YFSETQ in the germline V gene. This CDR3 is built from 15 residues. Drawing the rest from reference TRBV5-1 and TRBJ2-7, the complete variable domain is KAGVTQTPRYLIKTRGQQVTLSCSPISGHRSVSWYQQTPGQGLQFLFEYFSETQRNKGNFPGRFSGRQFSNSRSEMNVSTLELGDSALYLCASSSELAGGREQYFGPGTRLTVT.